The entry below gives a single T cell receptor beta chain sequence along with its context. The antigen is unknown. This sample was taken from a study of response to subunit inactivated influenza vaccine. Points from the study as a whole: Every seasonal influenza vaccination brings in few new T cells, the authors suggested.

The CDR3 is 12 residues long. Germline CDR1 and CDR2: SEHNR and FQNEAQ (reference sequence). V dropped 3 bases and J dropped 4 bases, with 6 bases sitting between them. Each CDR3 protein is one row after TCRdb ran MiXCR on the RT-PCR reads. The sample has about 650,000 distinct CDR3 sequences, 14% seen once. This sequence originates from a man aged 50 to 60 who received an inactivated influenza vaccine. The chain uses TRBV7-9 and TRBJ1-1; no clear D. The sequencing used PBMCs from blood, collected roughly 15 days before vaccination. The DNA for the CDR3 is TGTGCCAGCAGCTTCATCAGCACTGAAGCTTTCTTT. Translating gives CASSFISTEAFF.